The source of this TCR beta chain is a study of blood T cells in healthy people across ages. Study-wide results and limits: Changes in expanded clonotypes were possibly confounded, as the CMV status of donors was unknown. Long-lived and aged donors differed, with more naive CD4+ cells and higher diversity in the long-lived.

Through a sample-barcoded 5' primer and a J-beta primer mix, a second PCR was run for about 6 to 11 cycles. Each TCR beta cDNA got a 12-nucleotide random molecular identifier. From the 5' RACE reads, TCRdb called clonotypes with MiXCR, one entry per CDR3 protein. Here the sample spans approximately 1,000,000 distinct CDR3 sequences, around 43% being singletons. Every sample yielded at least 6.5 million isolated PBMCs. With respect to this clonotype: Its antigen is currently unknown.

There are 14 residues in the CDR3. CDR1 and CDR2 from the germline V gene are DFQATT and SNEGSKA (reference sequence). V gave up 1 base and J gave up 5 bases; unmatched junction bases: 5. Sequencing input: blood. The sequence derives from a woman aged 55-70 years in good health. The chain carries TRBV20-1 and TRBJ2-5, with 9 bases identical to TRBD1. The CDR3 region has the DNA TGCAGTGCTAGAGTTTACAGGGGGCCGGAGACCCAGTACTTC. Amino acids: CSARVYRGPETQYF.